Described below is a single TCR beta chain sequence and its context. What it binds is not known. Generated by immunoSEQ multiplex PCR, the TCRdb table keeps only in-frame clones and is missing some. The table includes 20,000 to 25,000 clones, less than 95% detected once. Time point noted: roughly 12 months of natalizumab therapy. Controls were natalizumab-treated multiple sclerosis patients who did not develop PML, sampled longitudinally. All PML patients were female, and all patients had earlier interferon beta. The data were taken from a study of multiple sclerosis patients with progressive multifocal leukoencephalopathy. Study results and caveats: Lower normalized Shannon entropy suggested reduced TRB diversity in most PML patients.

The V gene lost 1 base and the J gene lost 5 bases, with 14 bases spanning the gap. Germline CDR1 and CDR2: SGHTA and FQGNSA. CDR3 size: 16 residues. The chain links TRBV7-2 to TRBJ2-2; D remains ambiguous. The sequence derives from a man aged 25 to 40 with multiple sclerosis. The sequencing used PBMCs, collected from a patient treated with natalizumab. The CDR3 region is CASSLELLVATGELFF. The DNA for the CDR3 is TGTGCCAGCAGCTTAGAGCTCCTAGTGGCTACCGGGGAGCTGTTTTTT.